The rows below give T cell receptor beta chains drawn from one sample of a study of ipilimumab plus nivolumab after autologous stem cell transplantation. Sequencing used immunoSEQ multiplex PCR; TCRdb keeps in-frame clones, though not all of them. This sample has roughly 11,000 clones, with roughly three quarters found just once. The sample consisted of PBMCs, taken in a trial of ipilimumab plus nivolumab as post-transplant consolidation. Every receptor here comes from a male donor with diffuse large B-cell lymphoma. CDR3s include the opening cysteine and the closing phenylalanine or tryptophan. The order of the fields is J gene, V gene, D gene, clone size, CDR3 DNA, CDR3 protein. The D gene is left open where the match is weak. The size of a clone is reported for some rows only, either as once, few or many, or as a class for expanded clones.

TRBJ2-1 | TRBV10-1 | TRBD2 | - | TGCGCCAGCAGTGAGTTACTAGCGGGGTCCTACAATGAGCAGTTCTTC | CASSELLAGSYNEQFF
TRBJ1-1 | TRBV7-6 | TRBD1 | - | TGTGCCAGCAGCGCCAGACAGGGGGACACTGAAGCTTTCTTT | CASSARQGDTEAFF
TRBJ2-3 | TRBV7-8 | TRBD1 | - | TGTGCCAGCAGCCCGACAGGGTATGATACGCAGTATTTT | CASSPTGYDTQYF
TRBJ1-2 | TRBV6-5 | TRBD1 | - | TGTGCCAGCAGTTACCTCGGGGATGAGGGGGCCTTTGGCTACACCTTC | CASSYLGDEGAFGYTF
TRBJ2-5 | TRBV2 | TRBD2 | - | TGTGCCGGACAGGGACTAGCGGGAGGGCAAGAGACCCAGTACTTC | CAGQGLAGGQETQYF
TRBJ1-2 | TRBV11-2 | TRBD1 | - | TGTGCCAGCAGCTCCGGGACAGCTAATGGCTACACCTTC | CASSSGTANGYTF
TRBJ1-1 | TRBV11-2 | - | - | TGCGCCAGCAGCCAAGAGGGGCAACTCATGAACACTGAAGCTTTCTTT | CASSQEGQLMNTEAFF
TRBJ2-1 | TRBV29-1 | TRBD1 | - | TGCAGCGTTGACCCCCGACAGGGGAGTGATGAGCAGTTCTTC | CSVDPRQGSDEQFF
TRBJ2-1 | TRBV14 | - | - | TGTGCCAGCAGCCTGCGAGGCGGGACACATTTCAATGAGCAGTTCTTC | CASSLRGGTHFNEQFF
TRBJ2-1 | TRBV27 | - | - | TGTGCCAGCAATAATAGGGGGGGGACCAATGAGCAGTTCTTC | CASNNRGGTNEQFF
TRBJ2-2 | TRBV5-1 | - | - | TGCGCCAGCAGCTTGGCCCTTCACACCGGGGAGCTGTTTTTT | CASSLALHTGELFF
TRBJ2-2 | TRBV7-3 | - | - | TGTGCCAGCAGCTCCTCCGGAGTTGGGGGGGAGCTGTTTTTT | CASSSSGVGGELFF
TRBJ1-2 | TRBV5-6 | - | few | TGTGCCAGCAGCCAAAGGGGAGGGGAGTTTAACTATGGCTACACCTTC | CASSQRGGEFNYGYTF
TRBJ2-3 | TRBV5-1 | TRBD2 | - | TGCGCCAGCAGCGACCCGAAGGGAGCGGGAGGCGTAGATACGCAGTATTTT | CASSDPKGAGGVDTQYF
TRBJ1-4 | TRBV7-8 | - | once | TGTGCCAGCAGCAGATCCAGGGGTATTTTTGAAAAACTGTTTTTT | CASSRSRGIFEKLFF
TRBJ2-1 | TRBV2 | TRBD2 | once | TGTGCCAGCAGTGAATGGCTAGCGGGAGGCCTCGATGAGCAGTTCTTC | CASSEWLAGGLDEQFF
TRBJ2-1 | TRBV9 | - | - | TGTGCCAGCAGCGTAGGGGGGGGCCCCAGCTCCTACAATGAGCAGTTCTTC | CASSVGGGPSSYNEQFF
TRBJ2-1 | TRBV13 | TRBD1 | once | TGTGCCAGCAGCTTACGAGGGGGCGGGAATGAGCAGTTCTTC | CASSLRGGGNEQFF
TRBJ2-7 | TRBV5-1 | - | - | TGCGCCAGCAGCTTGGACGTCGGGGTTGAGCAGTACTTC | CASSLDVGVEQYF
TRBJ2-7 | TRBV5-1 | TRBD1 | few | TGCGCCAGCAGCCTCGGGACAGGGGGCGAGCAGTACTTC | CASSLGTGGEQYF
TRBJ1-1 | TRBV11-2 | - | - | TGTGCCAGCAGCTTAGCTGGGGTGGTTTACACTGAAGCTTTCTTT | CASSLAGVVYTEAFF
TRBJ2-5 | TRBV19 | - | - | TGTGCCAGTAGTATGAACGGGGGCCCACAAGAGACCCGGTACTTC | CASSMNGGPQETRYF